These 13 T cell receptor beta chains originate from one sample sequenced in a study of CD8+ T cells in alopecia areata. cDNA reverse transcribed from extracted RNA served as the sequencing template. The assay was immunoSEQ multiplex PCR, and TCRdb's table has in-frame clones only and misses some. Here the sample spans fewer than 200,000 clones, less than 75% being singletons. The sample in question was CD8+ T cells sorted from blood, obtained at week 0. These receptors all come from a human donor with alopecia areata.

This chain links TRBV2 with TRBJ1-4; 10 bases line up with TRBD1. V was clipped by 7 bases and J by 7 bases; unmatched bases: 6. The germline V gene has CDR1 SNHLY and CDR2 FYNNEI. This CDR3 spans 14 amino acids. CDR3 sequence: CASKDGQGGEKLFF. The CDR3 DNA reads as TGTGCCAGCAAAGACGGACAGGGGGGTGAAAAACTGTTTTTT.

The CDR3: CASSSGEGTDTQYF. CDR3 DNA sequence: TGTGCCAGCAGTTCAGGGGAGGGCACAGATACGCAGTATTTT. The genes are TRBV6-5 and TRBJ2-3; D is perhaps TRBD1 or TRBD2 (6 bases each). The CDR3 is 14 amino acids. Trimming removed 4 bases from V and 1 base from J, with 9 bases in between. The germline V gene has CDR1 MNHEY and CDR2 SVGAGI.

The rearrangement joins TRBV29-1 to TRBJ2-2; 11 nucleotides agree with TRBD1. There are 15 residues in the CDR3. V lost 3 bases to trimming and J lost 6 bases; unmatched junction nucleotides: 6. Germline CDR1 reads SQVTM; CDR2 reads ANQGSEA. The CDR3 DNA sequence: TGCAGCGTTGATGCTGGACAGGGGGCAGCCGGGGAGCTGTTTTTT. This codes for CSVDAGQGAAGELFF.

This clone came up once. The chain is built from TRBV5-1 and TRBJ1-2; no firm D call. Germline CDR1 reads SGHRS; CDR2 reads YFSETQ. V lost 6 bases and J lost 4, with 10 bases in between. This CDR3 region has 12 residues. CDR3 sequence (DNA): TGCGCCAGCACCGGAACGACCTATGGCTACACCTTC. Translation gives CASTGTTYGYTF.

The chain has TRBV7-9 and TRBJ2-7; D gene uncertain. Germline values: CDR1 SEHNR, CDR2 FQNEAQ (reference sequence). The CDR3 sequence is 14 residues long. Trimming removed 6 bases from V and 5 bases from J, with 17 bases in between. CDR3 sequence reads: CASSPPQRSNEQYF. CDR3 coding DNA: TGTGCCAGCAGTCCCCCACAGCGATCAAACGAGCAGTACTTC.

This sequence joins TRBV29-1 and TRBJ2-7, with 9 positions matching TRBD1. Looked up from germline, CDR1 is SQVTM and CDR2 is ANQGSEA. With 4 bases clipped from V and 0 bases from J, the junction kept 4 bases outside the gene matches. The CDR3 extends over 14 amino acids. CDR3: CSVGGDRASYEQYF. In DNA, the CDR3 is TGCAGCGTTGGGGGGGACAGGGCCTCCTACGAGCAGTACTTC.

This clone was seen a single time. The chain combines TRBV25-1 with TRBJ2-5; a weak D match, TRBD2 (5 bases). CDR3 size: 16 residues. The germline V gene encodes CDR1 MGHDK and CDR2 SYGVNS. With 3 bases removed from V and 1 base from J, the gap between germline ends came to 15 bases. DNA for the CDR3: TGTGCCAGCAGTGACCGAGAGGGCTTAGTCCAAGAGACCCAGTACTTC. It yields the protein CASSDREGLVQETQYF.

This clone occurred once. J is TRBJ2-1 and V is TRBV9; D is uncertain. Germline CDR1 SGDLS, CDR2 YYNGEE. Trimming pared 1 base from V and 6 bases from J, leaving 11 bases between. The CDR3 length is 14 residues. Written as DNA, the CDR3 is TGTGCCAGCAGCGTATTTAGTTCGGCCAATGAGCAGTTCTTC. Translating gives CASSVFSSANEQFF.

CDR3 DNA: TGCGCCAGCAGCTTAAGGGACAGTAGACACGAGCAGTACTTC. It is translated as CASSLRDSRHEQYF. The chain couples TRBV5-1 to TRBJ2-7; 7 bases align to TRBD1. V gave up 2 bases and J gave up 5 bases; unmatched junction bases: 7. The CDR3 totals 14 residues. CDR1 and CDR2 (germline): SGHRS, YFSETQ.

This chain joins TRBV4-1 and TRBJ1-5; no definite D call. This CDR3 comprises 15 residues. V was trimmed by 1 base and J by 1 base, leaving 8 bases between them. From germline, CDR1 is MGHRA and CDR2 YSYEKL. The CDR3 reads CASSQVFGSNQPQHF. The CDR3 DNA reads as TGCGCCAGCAGCCAAGTGTTTGGAAGCAATCAGCCCCAGCATTTT.

V gene TRBV5-6 combines with J gene TRBJ1-2, with TRBD1 matching over 7 bases. The CDR3 length is 12 residues. The V gene's germline CDR1 is SGHDT and CDR2 YYEEEE. V lost 0 bases and J lost 13; bases outside the gene matches: 6. CDR3 sequence (DNA): TGTGCCAGCAGCTTGGATAACCAGGGGGGCACCTTC. Residues: CASSLDNQGGTF.

The chain recombines TRBV27 with TRBJ1-2; D gene ambiguous. Germline V gene lookup returns CDR1 MNHEY and CDR2 SMNVEV (reference sequence). Between the trimmed V and J ends, which lost 6 bases and 8 bases, there was a span of 19 bases. This CDR3 region has 14 residues. The CDR3 loop reads CASRDPMNFGGYTF. As DNA, the CDR3 is TGTGCCAGCAGGGACCCGATGAACTTCGGAGGCTACACCTTC.

The rearrangement links TRBV13 to TRBJ2-3; 10 nucleotides agree with TRBD1. The CDR3 runs 15 residues. Trimming at V came to 6 bases and at J to 5 bases, leaving 8 bases not matched to a gene. Germline assignment: CDR1 PRHDT and CDR2 FYEKMQ (reference sequence). The CDR3 loop reads CASRPGTGVVDTQYF. CDR3 in DNA: TGTGCCAGCAGACCCGGGACAGGGGTAGTAGATACGCAGTATTTT.